This T cell receptor beta chain was documented in a study of CD8+CD57+ T cells in acquired aplastic anemia. The length of the CDR3 is 13 residues. The germline V gene has CDR1 MNHEY and CDR2 SVGAGI. The V end lost 2 bases, the J end lost 5 bases, and 7 bases lay between the germline ends. It was genomic DNA that served as the template for profiling TCR beta VDJ and CDR3. TCRdb recomputed calls from the reads with MiXCR, one row per CDR3 protein. The sample carries roughly 86,000 distinct CDR3 sequences, under 50% recorded once. V is TRBV6-5 and J is TRBJ1-5, with D unclear. The sample consisted of sorted CD4+, CD8+, or CD8+CD57+ T cells (not recorded which) from PBMCs. The sequence derives from a human donor in good health, serving as a control. Here the CDR3 DNA reads TGTGCCAGCAGTTACGGCAGTCATCAGCCCCAGCATTTT. Translated: CASSYGSHQPQHF.